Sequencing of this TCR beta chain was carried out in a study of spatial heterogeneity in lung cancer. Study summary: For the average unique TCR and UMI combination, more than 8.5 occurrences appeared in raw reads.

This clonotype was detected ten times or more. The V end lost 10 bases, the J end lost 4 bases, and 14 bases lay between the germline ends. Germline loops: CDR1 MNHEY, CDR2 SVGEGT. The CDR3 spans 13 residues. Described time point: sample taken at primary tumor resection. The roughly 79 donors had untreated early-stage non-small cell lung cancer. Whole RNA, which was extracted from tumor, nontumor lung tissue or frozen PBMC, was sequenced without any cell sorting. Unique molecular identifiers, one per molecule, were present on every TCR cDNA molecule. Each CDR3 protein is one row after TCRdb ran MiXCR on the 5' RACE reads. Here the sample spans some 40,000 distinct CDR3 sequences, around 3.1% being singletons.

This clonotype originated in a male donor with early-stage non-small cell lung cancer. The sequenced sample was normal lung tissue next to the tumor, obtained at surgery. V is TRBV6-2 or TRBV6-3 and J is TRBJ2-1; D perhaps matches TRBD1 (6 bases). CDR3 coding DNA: TGTGCCACCCGACAGGATGGGTACAATGAGCAGTTCTTC. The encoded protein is CATRQDGYNEQFF.